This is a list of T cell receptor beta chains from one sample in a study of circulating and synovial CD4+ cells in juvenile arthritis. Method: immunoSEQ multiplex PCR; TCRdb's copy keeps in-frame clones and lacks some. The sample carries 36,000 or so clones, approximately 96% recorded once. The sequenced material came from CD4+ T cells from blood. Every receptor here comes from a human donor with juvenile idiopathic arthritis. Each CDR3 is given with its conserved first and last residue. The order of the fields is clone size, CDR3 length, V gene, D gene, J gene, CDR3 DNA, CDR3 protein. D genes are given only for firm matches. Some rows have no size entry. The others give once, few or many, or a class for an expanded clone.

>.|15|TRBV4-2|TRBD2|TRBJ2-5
TGTGCCAGCAGCCCTCTAGCGGGGGGCCAAGAGACCCAGTACTTC
CASSPLAGGQETQYF
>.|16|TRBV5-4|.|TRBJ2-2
TGTGCCAGCAGCTTGGGACGGGGGGCGGGGACCGGGGAGCTGTTTTTT
CASSLGRGAGTGELFF
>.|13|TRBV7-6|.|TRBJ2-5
TGTGCCAGCAGCTGGACAGACCAAGAGACCCAGTACTTC
CASSWTDQETQYF
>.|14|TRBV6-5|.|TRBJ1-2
TGTGCCAGCAGTGAACTGGCCCAGGGTTATGGCTACACCTTC
CASSELAQGYGYTF
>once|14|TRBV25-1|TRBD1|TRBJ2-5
TGTGCCAGCAGTGGGCAGGGGGCAGGGGAGACCCAGTACTTC
CASSGQGAGETQYF
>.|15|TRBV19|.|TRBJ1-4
TGTGCCAGTAGTCCGCCAGGGGAACCGAATGAAAAACTGTTTTTT
CASSPPGEPNEKLFF
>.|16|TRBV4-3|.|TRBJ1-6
TGCGCCAGCAGCCAAGATGACGAGGCCCCCAATTCCCCCCTCCACTTT
CASSQDDEAPNSPLHF
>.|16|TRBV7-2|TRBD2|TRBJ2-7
TGTGCCAGCAGCTTAGGAGGAGCGGGGGGGCCCTACGAGCAGTACTTC
CASSLGGAGGPYEQYF
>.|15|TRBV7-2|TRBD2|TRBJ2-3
TGTGCCAGCAGCCGCCGGGAGGGCCTCACAGATACGCAGTATTTT
CASSRREGLTDTQYF
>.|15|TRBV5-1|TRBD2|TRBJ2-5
TGCGCCAGCAGTCCGGGACTAGCGATATCAGAGACCCAGTACTTC
CASSPGLAISETQYF
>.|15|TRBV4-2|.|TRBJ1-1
TGTGCCAGCAGCCACAGGGGAGGGTTGGGCACTGAAGCTTTCTTT
CASSHRGGLGTEAFF
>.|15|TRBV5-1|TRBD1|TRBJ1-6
TGCGCCAGCAGTCCAAGGGGACAGAGGAATTCCCCCCTCCACTTT
CASSPRGQRNSPLHF
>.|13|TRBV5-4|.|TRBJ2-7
TGTGCCAGCAGCATCGGGAAGCCATACGAGCAGTACTTC
CASSIGKPYEQYF
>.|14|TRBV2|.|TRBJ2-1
TGTGCCAGCAGTGAAGCCCTACCAACCATGGAGCAGTTCTTC
CASSEALPTMEQFF
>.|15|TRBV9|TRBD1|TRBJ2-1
TGTGCCAGCAGCCCTGGGGACAGGGGTCAAAATGAGCAGTTCTTC
CASSPGDRGQNEQFF
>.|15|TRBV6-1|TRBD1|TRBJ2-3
TGTGCCAGCAGTGCCCGGGACAGGGATAGAGATACGCAGTATTTT
CASSARDRDRDTQYF
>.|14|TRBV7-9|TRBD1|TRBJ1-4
TGTGCCAGCAGCTTGACAGGGGGGGGTGAAAAACTGTTTTTT
CASSLTGGGEKLFF
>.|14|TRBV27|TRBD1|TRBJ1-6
TGTGCCAGCAGTCTCGACAGGGGAGGTTCACCCCTCCACTTT
CASSLDRGGSPLHF
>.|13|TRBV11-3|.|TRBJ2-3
TGTGCCAGCAGCTTAGTTCGCGGAGATACGCAGTATTTT
CASSLVRGDTQYF
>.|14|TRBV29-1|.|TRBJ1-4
TGCAGCGTTTCAGAGGGTTTCCCTAATGAAAAACTGTTTTTT
CSVSEGFPNEKLFF
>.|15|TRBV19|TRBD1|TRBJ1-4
TGTGCCAGTAGTGAGACGGACAGGGGGCTTGAAAAACTGTTTTTT
CASSETDRGLEKLFF
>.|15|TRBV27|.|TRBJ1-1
TGTGCCAGCAGTCCGCGAACCTCCCTGAACACTGAAGCTTTCTTT
CASSPRTSLNTEAFF
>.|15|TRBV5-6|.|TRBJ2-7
TGTGCCAGCAGCTACTGGGCAGAAGTTTCCTACGAGCAGTACTTC
CASSYWAEVSYEQYF
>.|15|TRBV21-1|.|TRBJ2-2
TGTGCCAGCAGCAGTGGACAATCAGATTCCGGGGAGCTGTTTTTT
CASSSGQSDSGELFF
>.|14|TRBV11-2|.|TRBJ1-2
TGTGCCAGCAGCTTAGGGCAGGGTACAGCAGGCTACACCTTC
CASSLGQGTAGYTF
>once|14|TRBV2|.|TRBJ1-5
TGTGCCAGCAAGGAGGGTCCGCTCAATCAGCCCCAGCATTTT
CASKEGPLNQPQHF
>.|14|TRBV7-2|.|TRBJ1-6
TGTGCCAGCACCCTTAGTGGGCGTAATTCCCCCCTCCACTTT
CASTLSGRNSPLHF
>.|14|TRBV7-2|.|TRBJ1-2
TGTGCCAGCAGCCGGGGGGGGCCTAACTATGGCTACACCTTC
CASSRGGPNYGYTF
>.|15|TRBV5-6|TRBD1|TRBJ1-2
TGTGCCAGCAGCTTGGCAGGGGGGAGTAACTATGGCTACACCTTC
CASSLAGGSNYGYTF
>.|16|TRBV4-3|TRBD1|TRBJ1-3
TGCGCCAGCAGCCAAAGGGACAGAGGCTCTGGAAACACCATATATTTT
CASSQRDRGSGNTIYF
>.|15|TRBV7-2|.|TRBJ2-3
TGTGCCAGCAGCTTCCTGGGCGGGAGCACAGATACGCAGTATTTT
CASSFLGGSTDTQYF
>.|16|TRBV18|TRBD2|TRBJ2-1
TGTGCCAGCTCACCACCTTGGAGCGGGGGGCACAATGAGCAGTTCTTC
CASSPPWSGGHNEQFF
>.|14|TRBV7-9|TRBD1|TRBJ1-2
TGTGCCAGCAGCCCCAGACAGGGGGTGTATGGCTACACCTTC
CASSPRQGVYGYTF
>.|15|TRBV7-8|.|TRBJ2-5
TGTGCCAGCAGCTCAAAAGGACACCTCAGGGAGACCCAGTACTTC
CASSSKGHLRETQYF
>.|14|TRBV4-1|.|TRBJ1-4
TGCGCCAGCAGCCTACAGGGTTCGTCGGAAAAACTGTTTTTT
CASSLQGSSEKLFF
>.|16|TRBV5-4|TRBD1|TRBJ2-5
TGTGCCAGCAGCTTTGCGGCCCCGGGACAGGGAGGGACCCAGTACTTC
CASSFAAPGQGGTQYF
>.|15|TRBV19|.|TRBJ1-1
TGTGCCAGTAGTATTGGGGGGGCAGCGAACACTGAAGCTTCCTTT
CASSIGGAANTEASF
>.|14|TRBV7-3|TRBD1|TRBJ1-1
TGTGCCAGCAGCTCCCAACAGGGGGCCGCTGAAGCTTTCTTT
CASSSQQGAAEAFF
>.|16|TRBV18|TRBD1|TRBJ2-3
TGTGCCAGCTCACCGCCCGGACAGGAGAGCACAGATACGCAGTATTTT
CASSPPGQESTDTQYF
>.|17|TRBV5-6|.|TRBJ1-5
TGTGCCAGCAGCTTGGGGCCCTCTATGCGGGGCAATCAGCCCCAGCATTTT
CASSLGPSMRGNQPQHF